Each of the 16 T cell receptor beta chains below was sequenced from the same sample in a study of T-cell memory formation after mild COVID-19. TCRdb re-called the 5' RACE reads with MiXCR, one entry per CDR3 protein. The sample yields about half a million distinct CDR3 sequences, 15% to 20% seen once. The sample comprised PBMCs or a T cell subset sorted from them (not recorded which). These receptors all stem from an adult woman who had mild COVID-19 (a few samples of this study predate the infection). Cell type and time point are not known.

This sequence joins TRBV14 and TRBJ2-2; possible D gene TRBD2, 6 bases. Germline lookup yields CDR1 SGHDN and CDR2 FVKESK. V was clipped by 0 bases and J by 5 bases, with 7 bases between them. This CDR3 has 14 residues. DNA of the CDR3: TGTGCCAGCAGCCAAGATCGGGGGACCGGGGAGCTGTTTTTT. It yields the protein CASSQDRGTGELFF.

The sample holds a few counts of this clonotype. V usage is TRBV20-1 and J usage is TRBJ1-4, with D tentatively TRBD1 (5 bases). V shed 4 bases and J shed 1 base, with 16 bases lying between them. The CDR3 is 16 residues long. CDR1 DFQATT and CDR2 SNEGSKA come from the germline V gene (reference sequence). The CDR3 DNA reads as TGCAGTGCTACCAGTGTTCAGGGTGTAACTAATGAAAAACTGTTTTTT. Its protein is CSATSVQGVTNEKLFF.

This chain connects TRBV2 to TRBJ2-7, with TRBD1 matching over 9 bases. Trimming removed 5 bases from V and 0 bases from J; junction bases left unmatched: 5. CDR3 length: 15 amino acids. Germline V CDR1 and CDR2: SNHLY, FYNNEI. CDR3 loop: CASSYRDRVSYEQYF. The DNA of the CDR3 is TGTGCCAGCAGTTACCGGGACAGGGTCTCCTACGAGCAGTACTTC.

This chain joins TRBV12-3 or TRBV12-4 and TRBJ1-1; possibly TRBD1 for D (5 bases). The CDR3 consists of 18 residues. V was cut by 5 bases and J by 1 base, with 23 bases left in between. The CDR3 DNA sequence: TGTGCCAGCAGTAGCCTAAGAGGACAAAGGAACCGGAACACTGAAGCTTTCTTT. Translated: CASSSLRGQRNRNTEAFF.

The genes are TRBV7-9 and TRBJ1-1; 7 bases line up with TRBD1. Germline CDR1 reads SEHNR; CDR2 reads FQNEAQ (reference sequence). The CDR3 totals 12 residues. The V and J ends lost 6 bases and 9 bases, in that order; junction bases with no gene match: 7. The CDR3 is CASSIEGAQAFF. CDR3 nucleotides: TGTGCCAGCAGTATTGAGGGGGCACAAGCTTTCTTT.

The chain is built from TRBV7-2 and TRBJ2-3, with D perhaps TRBD1 or TRBD2 (5 bases each). Germline V CDR1 and CDR2: SGHTA, FQGNSA. The CDR3 contains 15 residues. V lost 2 bases and J 3 bases, leaving 12 bases between the germline ends. The CDR3 DNA reads as TGTGCCAGCAGCTTACGAGGCAGGGAGACAGATACGCAGTATTTT. This gives the protein CASSLRGRETDTQYF.

The chain is built from TRBV12-3 or TRBV12-4 and TRBJ1-2; D unresolved. The CDR3 totals 13 residues. V lost 3 bases, J lost 10 bases, and 15 bases lay in between. The CDR3 region is CASSLGRRTFYTF. In DNA form, the CDR3 reads TGTGCCAGCAGTTTGGGCCGACGAACCTTCTACACCTTC.

This clonotype was seen only a few times. The V and J genes are TRBV5-1 and TRBJ2-7; D might be TRBD1 or TRBD2, each matching 5 bases. The CDR3 length is 12 residues. In germline, CDR1 is SGHRS, CDR2 YFSETQ. V was clipped by 0 bases and J by 6 bases, with 7 bases between them. The CDR3 region has the DNA TGCGCCAGCAGCTTGGCCGGGACCGAGCAGTACTTC. As protein: CASSLAGTEQYF.

This sequence joins TRBV7-2 and TRBJ2-2; D is uncertain. V was clipped by 6 bases and J by 1 base, with 9 bases between them. Germline V gene sequence: CDR1 SGHTA, CDR2 FQGNSA. CDR3 length equals 14 residues. The CDR3 bases are TGTGCCAGCAGGCTCGTGGGGAACACCGGGGAGCTGTTTTTT. Translation gives CASRLVGNTGELFF.

V is TRBV12-3 or TRBV12-4 and J is TRBJ1-2; D ambiguous. The length of the CDR3 is 15 residues. The V end lost 1 base, the J end lost 6 bases, and 15 bases lay between the germline ends. The CDR3 loop reads CASSLVNSGADGYTF. The CDR3 DNA is TGTGCCAGCAGTTTAGTTAACAGCGGTGCCGATGGCTACACCTTC.

In its sample, this clonotype was seen once. The CDR3 loop reads CASSFGLAGSRLAKNIQYF. The CDR3 DNA is TGTGCCAGCAGCTTTGGACTAGCGGGGTCCCGACTAGCCAAAAACATTCAGTACTTC. The rearrangement joins TRBV7-9 to TRBJ2-4; 12 nucleotides line up with TRBD2. This CDR3 region has 19 residues. With 3 bases clipped from V and 0 bases from J, the junction kept 9 bases outside the gene matches. CDR1 SEHNR and CDR2 FQNEAQ come from the germline V gene (reference sequence).

This clonotype was recorded a few times. V is TRBV5-1 and J is TRBJ2-6, with 7 bases matching TRBD1. CDR3 length: 16 amino acids. J lost 2 bases, V lost 4 bases, and 6 bases had no gene match. The germline CDR1 and CDR2 sequences are SGHRS and YFSETQ. CDR3 loop: CASSIPDRAGANVLTF. The CDR3 coding sequence is TGCGCCAGCAGCATCCCTGACAGGGCTGGGGCCAACGTCCTGACTTTC.

The V gene is TRBV18, the J gene TRBJ2-5; TRBD1 matches at 7 bases. V dropped 0 bases and J dropped 4; count of bases not matched to a gene: 5. CDR3 length equals 15 residues. Germline CDR1 KGHSH, CDR2 LQKENI. The CDR3 nucleotides read TGTGCCAGCTCACCACCGGACAGGCGAACAGAGACCCAGTACTTC. Protein product: CASSPPDRRTETQYF.

This chain links TRBV18 with TRBJ2-3; no reliable D call. CDR3 length: 14 amino acids. Germline V lookup: CDR1 KGHSH, CDR2 LQKENI. The V gene lost 5 bases and the J gene lost 1 base, with 10 bases spanning the gap. This CDR3 reads CASSSSVRTDTQYF. CDR3 sequence (DNA): TGTGCCAGCTCATCCTCTGTCCGCACAGATACGCAGTATTTT.

This clonotype was picked up a small number of times. V usage is TRBV15 and J usage is TRBJ1-1, with D perhaps TRBD1 (5 bases). Germline-derived CDR1 and CDR2 are LNHNV and YYDKDF (reference sequence). V lost 5 bases, J lost 2 bases, and 15 bases lay in between. The CDR3 extends over 15 amino acids. The CDR3 loop reads CATSSRRGANTEAFF. CDR3 in DNA: TGTGCCACCAGCTCCAGGCGAGGGGCTAACACTGAAGCTTTCTTT.

This clonotype was found many times. This rearrangement joins TRBV24-1 to TRBJ2-6; 15 nucleotides align to TRBD2. This CDR3 region has 23 residues. Germline values: CDR1 KGHDR, CDR2 SFDVKD. After removal of 2 bases from V and 2 bases from J, the junction contained 15 bases not matched to a gene. The CDR3 coding sequence is TGTGCCACCAGTGATTCGATGGGACTAGCGGGGGGCCTCCTTAGTGCTGGGGCCAACGTCCTGACTTTC. It is translated as CATSDSMGLAGGLLSAGANVLTF.